These 14 T cell receptor beta chains share one sample of origin, sequenced in a study of vaccination and CD4 T cells after COVID-19. Their antigens are not known. Noted treatment: roughly 11-day PBMC culture with coronavirus spike peptide pools or control peptides (ViraFEST assay). Oncomine TCR Beta short-read sequencing was applied to DNA from cultured CD4+ T cells. TCRdb itself ran the PCR reads through MiXCR, one entry per CDR3 protein. Of tens of thousands of distinct CDR3 sequences listed, 35% to 50% were seen once; the top ten hold around 9.9%. The sequenced material came from CD4+ T cells from blood, cultured in vitro. The origin of the receptors is a human donor who had recovered from COVID-19.

This clonotype was found a few times. The chain uses TRBV24-1 and TRBJ1-3; D might be TRBD1 (5 bases). Germline loops: CDR1 KGHDR, CDR2 SFDVKD. The V and J ends lost 7 bases and 0 bases respectively, with 12 bases between them. This CDR3 comprises 15 residues. This chain's CDR3 is CATSDSTFSGNTIYF. As DNA, the CDR3 is TGTGCCACCAGCGACAGTACTTTCTCTGGAAACACCATATATTTT.

This clonotype has more than one count but fewer than ten. The CDR3 loop reads CATSQGLYSNQPQHF. DNA for the CDR3: TGTGCCACGTCTCAGGGCCTTTATAGCAATCAGCCCCAGCATTTT. The chain is built from TRBV6-1 and TRBJ1-5, with D perhaps TRBD1 (5 bases). V was cut by 10 bases and J by 0 bases, with 16 bases left in between. In germline, CDR1 is MNHNS, CDR2 SASEGT. This CDR3 has 15 amino acids.

This clonotype was observed a handful of times. The V and J genes are TRBV20-1 and TRBJ1-5; possible D gene TRBD1, 5 bases. CDR3 size: 15 residues. Germline V gene lookup returns CDR1 DFQATT and CDR2 SNEGSKA (reference sequence). V lost 4 bases to trimming and J lost 5 bases, with 18 bases between them. The CDR3, as DNA: TGCAGTGCTACAGATCAGGGTGGAGTCGATCAGCCCCAGCATTTT. Translating it yields CSATDQGGVDQPQHF.

This chain links TRBV28 with TRBJ1-1; D remains unclear. The ends were cut back, 2 bases at V and 7 bases at J, with 5 bases in the middle. Germline CDR1 MDHEN, CDR2 SYDVKM. The CDR3 runs 11 residues. The CDR3 reads CASSLHGEAFF. The DNA for the CDR3 is TGTGCCAGCAGTTTACACGGTGAAGCTTTCTTT.

The rearrangement joins TRBV6-1 to TRBJ1-6; D call uncertain. The germline CDR1 and CDR2 sequences are MNHNS and SASEGT. Trimming left V 0 bases short and J 7 bases short, with 13 bases between. The CDR3 sequence is 16 residues long. CDR3 loop: CASSEAHAAGNSPLHF. The CDR3 DNA follows: TGTGCCAGCAGTGAAGCGCATGCAGCAGGAAATTCACCCCTCCACTTT.

There are a few counts of this clonotype. The chain couples TRBV6-1 to TRBJ2-5, with 10 nucleotides matching TRBD2. The CDR3 totals 14 residues. Germline lookup yields CDR1 MNHNS and CDR2 SASEGT. V dropped 7 bases and J dropped 5; count of bases not matched to a gene: 7. The CDR3 sequence is CASNVAGGQETQYF. DNA of the CDR3: TGTGCCAGCAATGTAGCGGGGGGCCAGGAGACCCAGTACTTC.

This sequence joins TRBV7-7 and TRBJ2-3; TRBD1 matches 9 bases. Losses at the gene ends were 4 bases for V and 4 bases for J; bases not matched to a gene: 6. Germline V lookup: CDR1 SSHAT, CDR2 FNYEAQ (reference sequence). The CDR3 consists of 15 residues. CDR3 coding DNA: TGTGCCAGCAGCTCCGGGACAGGGAGGGCAGATACGCAGTATTTT. It yields the protein CASSSGTGRADTQYF.

This clonotype appeared a few times. CDR3 coding DNA: TGTGCCAGCAGTGTAGGGGCAGGGGGTAACTATGGCTACACCTTC. Amino acid sequence: CASSVGAGGNYGYTF. The V and J genes are TRBV6-1 and TRBJ1-2; 7 bases are shared with TRBD1. The CDR3 sequence is 15 residues long. V was clipped by 4 bases and J by 1 base; unmatched bases: 6. The germline V gene has CDR1 MNHNS and CDR2 SASEGT.

V usage is TRBV6-4 and J usage is TRBJ2-2; D perhaps matches TRBD2 (6 bases). The CDR3 extends over 17 amino acids. In germline, CDR1 is MRHNA, CDR2 SNTAGT. V was cut by 0 bases and J by 5 bases, with 16 bases left in between. The CDR3 region has the DNA TGTGCCAGCAGTGACTCGCGGGGTCGGAACTGGACCGGGGAGCTGTTTTTT. Residues: CASSDSRGRNWTGELFF.

The table lists this clonotype with a count of one. The chain uses TRBV7-2 and TRBJ2-5, with D uncertain. Trimming removed 2 bases from V and 4 bases from J, with 5 bases in between. Germline V gene sequence: CDR1 SGHTA, CDR2 FQGNSA. The CDR3 has 12 residues. The CDR3 loop reads CASSLWVETQYF. The CDR3 DNA reads as TGTGCCAGCAGCTTATGGGTAGAGACCCAGTACTTC.

The genes are TRBV24-1 and TRBJ2-1; TRBD2 is a possible D gene (6 bases). The CDR3 runs to 18 residues. Germline CDR1 reads KGHDR; CDR2 reads SFDVKD. The V end lost 0 bases, the J end lost 0 bases, and 14 bases lay between the germline ends. The DNA of the CDR3 is TGTGCCACCAGTGATTTGGCTAGCGCAGACAGCTCCTACAATGAGCAGTTCTTC. Amino acids: CATSDLASADSSYNEQFF.

This rearrangement joins TRBV5-1 to TRBJ2-2, with 7 nucleotides matching TRBD1. After removal of 3 bases from V and 3 bases from J, the junction contained 5 bases not matched to a gene. The CDR3 is made up of 15 amino acids. CDR1 is SGHRS and CDR2 is YFSETQ in the germline V gene. In nucleotides, the CDR3 is TGCGCCAGCAGCTATTTGACAGGGCACACCGGGGAGCTGTTTTTT. Protein product: CASSYLTGHTGELFF.

This clonotype was seen only a few times. This chain connects TRBV5-1 to TRBJ1-2; tentative D call: TRBD1 (6 bases). Trimming took off 2 bases at V and 1 base at J, with 21 bases between the two ends. Germline CDR1 SGHRS, CDR2 YFSETQ. The CDR3 is 18 residues long. DNA for the CDR3: TGCGCCAGCAGCTTTCAGGGGTCCTCTTCTACTGTTAACTATGGCTACACCTTC. The encoded protein is CASSFQGSSSTVNYGYTF. The full variable domain, in which reference TRBV5-1 and TRBJ1-2 provide the parts outside the CDR3, is KAGVTQTPRYLIKTRGQQVTLSCSPISGHRSVSWYQQTPGQGLQFLFEYFSETQRNKGNFPGRFSGRQFSNSRSEMNVSTLELGDSALYLCASSFQGSSSTVNYGYTFGSGTRLTVV.

Only one count was recorded for this clonotype. The rearrangement joins TRBV18 to TRBJ1-1, with 8 bases aligning to TRBD1. The junction had 2 bases not matched to a gene; V was cut back by 2 bases and J by 3 bases. The length of the CDR3 is 14 residues. Germline V gives CDR1 KGHSH, CDR2 LQKENI. DNA of the CDR3: TGTGCCAGCTCACCAACAGGGGGGGACACTGAAGCTTTCTTT. It translates to CASSPTGGDTEAFF. Full variable domain (rest looked up from reference TRBV18 and TRBJ1-1): NAGVMQNPRHLVRRRGQEARLRCSPMKGHSHVYWYRQLPEEGLKFMVYLQKENIIDESGMPKERFSAEFPKEGPSILRIQQVVRGDSAAYFCASSPTGGDTEAFFGQGTRLTVV.